These 14 T cell receptor beta chains share one sample of origin, sequenced in a study of T cells after yellow fever vaccination. TCRdb reprocessed the 5' RACE reads via MiXCR and lists one record per CDR3 protein. The data show around 500,000 distinct CDR3 sequences, around a fifth seen once. Material: PBMCs, obtained approximately 22 days after the first yellow fever vaccination. The receptors were gathered from a man in his late teens or twenties who received the YFV17D yellow fever vaccine.

The CDR3 sequence: CASSFQLSTEAFF. CDR3 bases: TGTGCCAGCAGCTTTCAGTTGAGTACTGAAGCTTTCTTT. V gene TRBV11-2 combines with J gene TRBJ1-1, with no clear D. Germline CDR1 is SGHAT and CDR2 is FQNNGV. This CDR3 is built from 13 residues. Deletions cut 3 bases from V and 5 bases from J, with 10 bases between.

V is TRBV5-5 and J is TRBJ2-7; TRBD1 matches at 7 bases. After removal of 2 bases from V and 4 bases from J, the junction contained 6 bases not matched to a gene. Per the germline V gene, CDR1 is SGHKS and CDR2 is YYEKEE (reference sequence). The CDR3 runs to 14 residues. As DNA, the CDR3 is TGTGCCAGCAGCTTAACTATACAGGGGTACGAGCAGTACGTC. This codes for CASSLTIQGYEQYV.

This clonotype was picked up many times. J is TRBJ2-3 and V is TRBV20-1; 8 positions match TRBD1. CDR3 length: 15 residues. Germline values: CDR1 DFQATT, CDR2 SNEGSKA (reference sequence). The trim removed 4 bases at V and 1 base at J, leaving 7 bases unmatched. The CDR3 protein is CSANSMTGGTDTQYF. The DNA for the CDR3 is TGCAGTGCTAACTCGATGACAGGGGGCACAGATACGCAGTATTTT.

This clonotype has just a few counts. V and J are TRBV18 and TRBJ1-4, with D unresolved. The CDR3 is made up of 16 amino acids. Trimming cost V 2 bases and J 5 bases, with 15 bases left between them. Germline lookup yields CDR1 KGHSH and CDR2 LQKENI. The CDR3 sequence is CASSPVVPDGNEKLFF. The CDR3 DNA sequence: TGTGCCAGCTCACCAGTGGTTCCGGACGGAAATGAAAAACTGTTTTTT. Supplemented by reference TRBV18 and TRBJ1-4, the full variable domain reads NAGVMQNPRHLVRRRGQEARLRCSPMKGHSHVYWYRQLPEEGLKFMVYLQKENIIDESGMPKERFSAEFPKEGPSILRIQQVVRGDSAAYFCASSPVVPDGNEKLFFGSGTQLSVL.

In its sample, this clonotype was seen a few times. The V and J genes are TRBV3-1 and TRBJ1-3; D possibly corresponds to TRBD1 (5 bases). Germline V gene data show CDR1 as LGHDT and CDR2 as YNNKEL (reference sequence). CDR3 length equals 15 residues. Trimming cost V 0 bases and J 4 bases, with 10 bases left between them. CDR3 nucleotide sequence: TGTGCCAGCAGCCAAGACGGGGGTGCAGGAAACACCATATATTTT. Translated, it gives CASSQDGGAGNTIYF.

This clonotype was seen just once. The chain links TRBV6-2 or TRBV6-3 to TRBJ1-1; unclear D gene. Germline values: CDR1 MNHEY, CDR2 SVGEGT. This CDR3 region has 14 residues. With 7 bases removed from V and 0 bases from J, the gap between germline ends came to 12 bases. The CDR3 reads CASIQNFMNTEAFF. CDR3 bases: TGTGCCAGCATCCAGAACTTTATGAACACTGAAGCTTTCTTT.

This clonotype was observed a handful of times. This rearrangement joins TRBV15 to TRBJ2-5, with 10 bases that match TRBD1. Germline-derived CDR1 and CDR2 are LNHNV and YYDKDF (reference sequence). This CDR3 has 13 residues. Trimming at V came to 3 bases and at J to 9 bases, leaving 4 bases not matched to a gene. The CDR3 DNA is TGTGCCACCAGCAGTGGACAGGGGGACCCCCAGTACTTC. It encodes CATSSGQGDPQYF.

This chain links TRBV12-3 or TRBV12-4 with TRBJ2-2; D ambiguous. V was cut by 7 bases and J by 6 bases, with 24 bases left in between. This CDR3 has 17 residues. CDR3 residues: CASTPALTEVRAGELFF. CDR3 sequence (DNA): TGTGCCAGCACCCCGGCCCTCACCGAAGTAAGGGCCGGGGAGCTGTTTTTT.

The chain uses TRBV7-2 and TRBJ2-1, with D maybe TRBD2 (6 bases). Trimming left V 1 base short and J 7 bases short, with 11 bases between. CDR3 size: 14 residues. The germline gives CDR1 SGHTA, CDR2 FQGNSA. As DNA, the CDR3 is TGTGCCAGCAGCTTAGTTGCGGGACGTAATGAGCAGTTCTTC. Protein: CASSLVAGRNEQFF.

This clonotype turned up a few times. The chain is built from TRBV5-1 and TRBJ1-1, with 10 bases lining up with TRBD1. V shed 4 bases and J 4 bases; nucleotides not matched to a gene: 7. Germline V gene lookup returns CDR1 SGHRS and CDR2 YFSETQ. The CDR3 is 15 residues long. The CDR3 bases are TGCGCCAGCAGCAGGGGACAGGGGAGTCGCACTGAAGCTTTCTTT. It is translated as CASSRGQGSRTEAFF. Supplemented by reference TRBV5-1 and TRBJ1-1, the full variable domain reads KAGVTQTPRYLIKTRGQQVTLSCSPISGHRSVSWYQQTPGQGLQFLFEYFSETQRNKGNFPGRFSGRQFSNSRSEMNVSTLELGDSALYLCASSRGQGSRTEAFFGQGTRLTVV.

The chain recombines TRBV7-2 with TRBJ2-7, with 7 bases that match TRBD1. The V gene end was trimmed by 5 bases and the J gene end by 4 bases; junction bases not matched to a gene: 5. Germline CDR1 and CDR2: SGHTA and FQGNSA. The CDR3 runs to 13 residues. The CDR3 protein is CASSTDRAYEQYV. In nucleotides, the CDR3 is TGTGCCAGCAGCACCGACAGGGCTTACGAGCAGTACGTC.

This clonotype was seen repeatedly, ten times or more. V is TRBV5-1 and J is TRBJ1-3; no clear D. Germline V lookup: CDR1 SGHRS, CDR2 YFSETQ. The CDR3 loop spans 16 amino acids. Between the trimmed V and J ends, which lost 0 bases and 0 bases, there was a span of 10 bases. CDR3 in DNA: TGCGCCAGCAGCTTGGGACCGCAGAGCTCTGGAAACACCATATATTTT. Translating it yields CASSLGPQSSGNTIYF.

Ten or more counts support this clonotype. The V and J genes are TRBV3-1 and TRBJ2-2; possible D gene TRBD2, 6 bases. Germline V gene data show CDR1 as LGHDT and CDR2 as YNNKEL (reference sequence). This CDR3 is built from 13 residues. The V end lost 1 base, the J end lost 6 bases, and 6 bases lay between the germline ends. The CDR3: CASSQGEAGELFF. The CDR3 nucleotides are TGTGCCAGCAGCCAAGGGGAGGCCGGGGAGCTGTTTTTT.

This clonotype was observed a few times. The genes are TRBV7-8 and TRBJ1-6, with TRBD1 matching over 7 bases. V was pared by 5 bases and J by 10 bases, with 8 bases of the junction left unmatched. This CDR3 contains 14 residues. The germline CDR1 and CDR2 sequences are SGHVS and FQNEAQ. CDR3 DNA sequence: TGTGCCAGCAGCATGAGACAGGGAGGCTCACCCCTCCACTTT. It specifies CASSMRQGGSPLHF.